Presented here are 15 T cell receptor beta chains from one specimen sequenced in a study of CD8 T cells in Susac syndrome. Random hexamers were used to reverse transcribe an amount of about 0.45 to 1 ug RNA. Each CDR3 protein gets one entry after TCRdb re-called the immunoSEQ multiplex PCR reads with MiXCR. The data contain roughly 2,500 distinct CDR3 sequences, roughly 65% of them singletons. CD27 and CD45RA staining defined memory subsets for TEMRA sorting. The sequenced material came from CD8+ TEMRA cells from PBMCs. Subset specified: FACS-sorted terminally differentiated effector memory CD8+ T cells re-expressing CD45RA (CD8+ TEMRA). Source of these receptors: a human donor with Susac syndrome.

The rearrangement uses TRBV3-1 and TRBJ1-6; D possibly corresponds to TRBD1 (5 bases). Germline-derived CDR1 and CDR2 are LGHDT and YNNKEL (reference sequence). The CDR3 totals 15 residues. Trimming took 4 bases from V and 13 from J, leaving 20 bases between them. This chain's CDR3 is CASSPLTVPSIPLHF. The CDR3, as DNA: TGTGCCAGCAGCCCTCTGACAGTCCCTTCGATTCCCCTCCACTTT.

The chain employs TRBV7-6 and TRBJ1-2; weak D call: TRBD1 (6 bases). The CDR3 runs to 16 residues. CDR1 is SGHVS and CDR2 is FNYEAQ in the germline V gene. With 0 bases removed from V and 2 bases from J, the gap between germline ends came to 13 bases. This chain's CDR3 is CASSLARGGNNYGYTF. The CDR3 DNA reads as TGTGCCAGCAGCTTAGCGCGAGGGGGGAACAACTATGGCTACACCTTC.

V is TRBV30 and J is TRBJ1-1; no clear D gene. The CDR3 has 15 residues. Trimming shortened V by 4 bases and J by 0 bases, and 15 bases separated the two germline ends. Germline assignment: CDR1 GTSNPN and CDR2 SVGIG (reference sequence). CDR3 DNA sequence: TGTGCCTGGATCAATCTGGGCTTTATGAACACTGAAGCTTTCTTT. Translation: CAWINLGFMNTEAFF.

The rearrangement uses TRBV4-1 and TRBJ2-3; no clear D gene. Germline values: CDR1 MGHRA, CDR2 YSYEKL. The CDR3 totals 14 residues. Trimming removed 1 base from V and 6 bases from J, with 11 bases in between. This CDR3 is CASSQAGSYDTQYF. The CDR3 DNA is TGCGCCAGCAGCCAAGCCGGGTCGTACGATACGCAGTATTTT.

The chain joins TRBV6-5 to TRBJ2-7; 11 nucleotides agree with TRBD2. Germline assignment: CDR1 MNHEY and CDR2 SVGAGI. Unmatched junction bases numbered 14, after V lost 2 bases and J lost 5 bases. The CDR3 consists of 18 residues. CDR3 loop: CASSYGDNIAGGPHEQYF. DNA of the CDR3: TGTGCCAGCAGTTACGGGGATAATATAGCGGGGGGGCCCCACGAGCAGTACTTC.

The gene calls are TRBV7-9 and TRBJ2-7, with TRBD2 as a possible D gene (6 bases). Germline CDR1 and CDR2: SEHNR and FQNEAQ (reference sequence). The CDR3 is made up of 15 amino acids. V was trimmed by 5 bases and J by 1 base, leaving 15 bases between them. CDR3 sequence: CASSPGLQLSYEQYF. DNA of the CDR3: TGTGCCAGCAGCCCGGGACTCCAATTATCCTACGAGCAGTACTTC.

V and J are TRBV7-3 and TRBJ2-1, with D possibly being TRBD1 or TRBD2 (6 bases each). Germline assignment: CDR1 SGHTA and CDR2 FQGTGA. V lost 2 bases and J lost 5, with 10 bases in between. The CDR3 spans 14 residues. The CDR3 DNA sequence: TGTGCCAGCAGCTTAGGCGGGGACAACAATGAGCAGTTCTTC. This gives the protein CASSLGGDNNEQFF.

V usage is TRBV13 and J usage is TRBJ2-5, with D tentatively TRBD1 or TRBD2 (5 bases each). Trimming took off 1 base at V and 1 base at J, with 13 bases between the two ends. Germline assignment: CDR1 PRHDT and CDR2 FYEKMQ (reference sequence). The CDR3 sequence is 16 residues long. The CDR3 DNA reads TGTGCCAGCAGCTTAGAATGGGGACCGTCCCAAGAGACCCAGTACTTC. Amino acid sequence: CASSLEWGPSQETQYF.

This rearrangement joins TRBV7-7 to TRBJ2-7; perhaps TRBD1 as D (6 bases). Per the germline V gene, CDR1 is SSHAT and CDR2 is FNYEAQ (reference sequence). The CDR3 is made up of 15 amino acids. V was trimmed by 5 bases and J by 2 bases, leaving 16 bases between them. The CDR3 sequence: CASSPQGSPPYEQYF. The CDR3 DNA reads as TGTGCCAGCAGCCCACAGGGATCTCCCCCCTACGAGCAGTACTTC.

This clonotype was observed once. The rearrangement joins TRBV28 to TRBJ1-2, with 7 positions matching TRBD1. Germline lookup yields CDR1 MDHEN and CDR2 SYDVKM. CDR3 size: 16 residues. Trimming took 6 bases from V and 2 from J; bases not matched to a gene: 12. CDR3: CASRDPRQGWNYGYTF. CDR3 nucleotides: TGTGCCAGCAGAGACCCCCGACAGGGTTGGAACTATGGCTACACCTTC.

This clonotype qualifies as large (0.1 to 1%). The chain links TRBV30 to TRBJ2-5, with 8 bases aligning to TRBD2. Germline CDR1 and CDR2: GTSNPN and SVGIG (reference sequence). V lost 5 bases and J lost 0; bases outside the gene matches: 11. The CDR3 runs to 16 residues. CDR3 in amino acids: CAWAELGGEYQETQYF. The DNA for the CDR3 is TGTGCCTGGGCCGAACTCGGGGGGGAGTACCAAGAGACCCAGTACTTC.

The sample holds one count of this clonotype. The genes are TRBV12-3 or TRBV12-4 and TRBJ2-7; 10 nucleotides align to TRBD1. This CDR3 is 12 amino acids long. With 6 bases clipped from V and 4 bases from J, the junction kept 0 bases outside the gene matches. The CDR3 sequence: CASRGQGYEQYF. DNA of the CDR3: TGTGCCAGCAGGGGACAGGGGTACGAGCAGTACTTC.

V and J are TRBV13 and TRBJ1-1, with D possibly TRBD1 on 6 matching bases. Trimming took off 1 base at V and 5 bases at J, with 17 bases between the two ends. There are 16 residues in the CDR3. Germline V gene sequence: CDR1 PRHDT, CDR2 FYEKMQ (reference sequence). The CDR3 DNA is TGTGCCAGCAGCTTAGTAGAACAGGGTGTTTTAACTGAAGCTTTCTTT. Encoded protein: CASSLVEQGVLTEAFF. Complete variable domain (other parts from reference TRBV13 and TRBJ1-1): AAGVIQSPRHLIKEKRETATLKCYPIPRHDTVYWYQQGPGQDPQFLISFYEKMQSDKGSIPDRFSAQQFSDYHSELNMSSLELGDSALYFCASSLVEQGVLTEAFFGQGTRLTVV.

Note on this clonotype: The junction shows a germline mismatch at one end, possibly a read error. The J gene is TRBJ1-3, the V gene TRBV20-1; D perhaps matches TRBD1 (6 bases). Germline V gene data show CDR1 as DFQATT and CDR2 as SNEGSKA (reference sequence). The CDR3 is made up of 14 amino acids. In DNA, the CDR3 is TGCAGGGATTCAGGGGCCTCCTCTGAAAACACCATATATTTT. This translates into CRDSGASSENTIYF.

This clonotype was observed a few times. This rearrangement joins TRBV11-2 to TRBJ1-1; D may be TRBD1 (5 bases). The V gene lost 4 bases and the J gene lost 8 bases, with 11 bases spanning the gap. Looked up from germline, CDR1 is SGHAT and CDR2 is FQNNGV. The CDR3 is 12 residues long. DNA for the CDR3: TGTGCCAGCAGCTGGGGCAGTTACGAAGCTTTCTTT. Translating it yields CASSWGSYEAFF.